The text below deals with one TCR beta chain. Its matching antigen is unknown. This record belongs to a study of cytomegalovirus exposure and HLA in healthy donors. Study-level findings and limits: Later analysis suggested links between common viral pathogens and several top significant clusters.

The junction had 18 bases not matched to a gene; V was cut back by 1 base and J by 11 bases. This CDR3 spans 17 amino acids. CDR1 and CDR2 from the germline V gene are SGHVS and FQNEAQ. The PCR ran on 60 Vbeta and 13 Jbeta primers. The protocol was immunoSEQ multiplex PCR, while the TCRdb copy is restricted to in-frame clones and leaves out a portion. The sample includes roughly 150,000 clones, approximately 71% of them seen just once. The TCR originated in a young man in good health and CMV-seropositive. The rearrangement links TRBV7-8 to TRBJ2-7; TRBD2 matches 9 bases. The sequenced sample consisted of PBMCs. The CDR3 spells CASSLEAPQREVSEEYF. CDR3 nucleotide sequence: TGTGCCAGCAGCTTAGAGGCCCCCCAGCGGGAGGTCTCTGAGGAGTACTTC.